This T cell receptor beta chain was profiled in a study of blood T cells in healthy people across ages. Study-level findings and limits: Per-million-T-cell TCR beta diversity fell roughly linearly with age.

The authors ran a second PCR of roughly 7 to 11 cycles using a sample-barcoded 5' primer and a J-beta primer mix. Samples each returned at least 2.5 million CDR3-containing paired-end reads. TCRdb re-derived calls from the 5' RACE reads in MiXCR, one entry per CDR3 protein. The top ten hold about 7.7% of the sample, which has about 1,800,000 distinct CDR3 sequences, approximately 30% seen once. A note on this clonotype: Its antigen is not known. A much larger clone lies a single base off, so this may be a read error.

This CDR3 comprises 12 residues. V lost 7 bases and J lost 13, with 17 bases in between. It was approximately 10 milliliters of peripheral blood that were drawn from each donor. This sequence joins TRBV12-3 or TRBV12-4 and TRBJ2-4, with D maybe TRBD2 (6 bases). Sequencing was performed on blood. This TCR was sampled from a woman younger than 45 in good health. CDR3 coding DNA: TGTGCCAGCAATGTGGGACTGGGGGAGCAGTACTTC. This encodes CASNVGLGEQYF.